This is a list of T cell receptor beta chains from one sample in a study of blood T cell repertoires in COVID-19. Sequenced by immunoSEQ multiplex PCR; TCRdb stores in-frame clones only, minus some. The sample includes 200,000 to 250,000 clones, about four fifths of them seen just once. The sample comprised peripheral blood. All receptors derive from a man aged 25 to 40 who had recovered from COVID-19. The CDR3 runs from the conserved cysteine through the conserved F or W. D genes are given only for firm matches. Size values are once, few and many counts, or a class for expanded clones, and some rows have none.

D: .; J: TRBJ1-5; V: TRBV2; size: .; CDR3: CASKRDILNGNQPQHF; DNA: TGTGCCAGCAAACGGGACATTCTAAACGGCAATCAGCCCCAGCATTTT
D: .; J: TRBJ2-7; V: TRBV15; size: .; CDR3: CATSSPQVGSAYEQYF; DNA: TGTGCCACCAGCAGTCCCCAGGTGGGTTCGGCCTACGAGCAGTACTTC
D: TRBD2; J: TRBJ2-3; V: TRBV3-1/TRBV3-2; size: .; CDR3: CASSQDSAGGTQYF; DNA: TGTGCCAGCAGCCAAGACTCGGCGGGGGGAACGCAGTATTTT
D: TRBD2; J: TRBJ2-3; V: TRBV6-1; size: .; CDR3: CASSEWGLAGTDTQYF; DNA: TGTGCCAGCAGTGAATGGGGACTAGCGGGCACAGATACGCAGTATTTT
D: TRBD1; J: TRBJ1-4; V: TRBV5-1; size: .; CDR3: CASSIEAGTGNEKLFF; DNA: TGCGCCAGCAGCATTGAAGCCGGGACAGGGAATGAAAAACTGTTTTTT
D: .; J: TRBJ2-5; V: TRBV24-1; size: once; CDR3: CATSAGVGAQYF; DNA: TGTGCCACCAGTGCGGGGGTTGGGGCCCAGTACTTC
D: TRBD1; J: TRBJ2-7; V: TRBV10-1; size: .; CDR3: CASSSGTESSYEQYF; DNA: TGCGCCAGCAGCTCGGGGACAGAGAGCTCCTACGAGCAGTACTTC
D: TRBD1; J: TRBJ2-1; V: TRBV5-1; size: .; CDR3: CASSPWETGDNNEQFF; DNA: TGCGCCAGCAGCCCGTGGGAGACAGGGGACAACAATGAGCAGTTCTTC
D: .; J: TRBJ1-6; V: TRBV28; size: .; CDR3: CASSLMLRDLHF; DNA: TGTGCCAGCAGTTTGATGCTGCGGGACCTCCACTTT
D: .; J: TRBJ2-1; V: TRBV7-3; size: few; CDR3: CASSPGAGGPRNEQFF; DNA: TGTGCCAGCAGCCCAGGGGCCGGGGGGCCCAGGAATGAGCAGTTCTTC
D: TRBD2; J: TRBJ2-3; V: TRBV10-1; size: .; CDR3: CASSGLAGLSTDTQYF; DNA: TGCGCCAGCAGTGGTCTAGCGGGGCTTAGCACAGATACGCAGTATTTT
D: TRBD2; J: TRBJ2-2; V: TRBV5-1; size: once; CDR3: CASRPGLASNTGELFF; DNA: TGCGCCAGCAGACCGGGACTAGCTTCGAACACCGGGGAGCTGTTTTTT
D: .; J: TRBJ1-1; V: TRBV21-1; size: .; CDR3: CASSKEGVNTEAFF; DNA: TGTGCCAGCAGCAAAGAGGGGGTGAACACTGAAGCTTTCTTT
D: .; J: TRBJ2-1; V: TRBV18; size: .; CDR3: CASSPPVAVIGNEQFF; DNA: TGTGCCAGCTCACCACCCGTAGCGGTAATCGGAAATGAGCAGTTCTTC
D: TRBD1; J: TRBJ2-2; V: TRBV4-1; size: .; CDR3: CASSRQQGAGELFF; DNA: TGCGCCAGCAGCCGTCAACAGGGGGCCGGGGAGCTGTTTTTT
D: .; J: TRBJ1-2; V: TRBV6-5; size: .; CDR3: CASRVTGNYGYTF; DNA: TGTGCCAGCAGGGTCACAGGGAACTATGGCTACACCTTC
D: .; J: TRBJ1-1; V: TRBV7-8; size: .; CDR3: CASSNPGVTEAFF; DNA: TGTGCCAGCAGCAACCCCGGAGTCACTGAAGCTTTCTTT
D: .; J: TRBJ2-3; V: TRBV6-5; size: once; CDR3: CASSPWTSGTDTQYF; DNA: TGTGCCAGCAGTCCTTGGACATCGGGCACAGATACGCAGTATTTT
D: TRBD2; J: TRBJ2-1; V: TRBV7-3; size: .; CDR3: CASSLSGGGRNYNEQFF; DNA: TGTGCCAGCAGCTTAAGTGGCGGGGGGCGAAACTACAATGAGCAGTTCTTC
D: .; J: TRBJ2-7; V: TRBV6-5; size: few; CDR3: CASSQTVSSYEQYF; DNA: TGTGCCAGCAGCCAGACAGTAAGCTCCTACGAGCAGTACTTC
D: .; J: TRBJ2-2; V: TRBV18; size: .; CDR3: CASSPYAGELFF; DNA: TGTGCCAGCTCACCCTATGCCGGGGAGCTGTTTTTT
D: TRBD1; J: TRBJ1-2; V: TRBV4-1; size: .; CDR3: CASSRDRSYGYTF; DNA: TGCGCCAGCAGCAGGGACAGATCTTACGGCTACACCTTC
D: .; J: TRBJ2-3; V: TRBV19; size: once; CDR3: CASSSTGNTQYF; DNA: TGTGCCAGTAGTTCTACAGGGAATACGCAGTATTTT
D: TRBD2; J: TRBJ2-3; V: TRBV24-1; size: .; CDR3: CATSDGRRGNTDTQYF; DNA: TGTGCCACCAGTGATGGACGGCGGGGGAACACAGATACGCAGTATTTT
D: .; J: TRBJ1-5; V: TRBV6-1; size: .; CDR3: CASSEGRVSNQPQHF; DNA: TGTGCCAGCAGTGAAGGCAGGGTCTCCAATCAGCCCCAGCATTTT
D: TRBD1; J: TRBJ2-1; V: TRBV5-1; size: .; CDR3: CASSRDREDEQFF; DNA: TGCGCCAGCAGCAGGGACAGGGAGGATGAGCAGTTCTTC
D: TRBD1; J: TRBJ2-5; V: TRBV5-4; size: .; CDR3: CASSSRDRGYETQYF; DNA: TGTGCCAGCAGCTCCAGGGACAGGGGTTACGAGACCCAGTACTTC
D: TRBD1; J: TRBJ2-3; V: TRBV10-1; size: once; CDR3: CASSGQATRSDTQYF; DNA: TGCGCCAGCTCGGGACAGGCCACACGGTCAGATACGCAGTATTTT
D: .; J: TRBJ1-5; V: TRBV7-8; size: .; CDR3: CASSSTGGNQPQHF; DNA: TGTGCCAGCAGCTCGACAGGAGGCAATCAGCCCCAGCATTTT
D: .; J: TRBJ1-1; V: TRBV11-2; size: .; CDR3: CASNPTGLNTEAFF; DNA: TGTGCCAGCAATCCGACAGGATTGAACACTGAAGCTTTCTTT
D: .; J: TRBJ2-5; V: TRBV7-3; size: .; CDR3: CASSLNGGPQETQYF; DNA: TGTGCCAGCAGCTTAAACGGAGGCCCCCAAGAGACCCAGTACTTC
D: .; J: TRBJ1-1; V: TRBV7-3; size: .; CDR3: CASSSTQDTEAFF; DNA: TGTGCCAGCAGCTCTACTCAGGACACTGAAGCTTTCTTT
D: .; J: TRBJ2-5; V: TRBV28; size: .; CDR3: CASSLVGAVSETQYF; DNA: TGTGCCAGCAGTTTAGTAGGGGCGGTTTCGGAGACCCAGTACTTC
D: .; J: TRBJ1-2; V: TRBV5-5; size: .; CDR3: CASTFLIPGNEYGYTF; DNA: TGTGCCAGCACCTTCCTGATTCCGGGAAACGAGTATGGCTACACCTTC
D: TRBD1; J: TRBJ1-2; V: TRBV19; size: .; CDR3: CASSFRGTPFGYTF; DNA: TGTGCCAGTAGTTTCAGGGGGACCCCGTTTGGCTACACCTTC
D: TRBD1; J: TRBJ1-2; V: TRBV28; size: .; CDR3: CASRGQGGNYGYTF; DNA: TGTGCCAGCAGGGGACAGGGGGGGAACTATGGCTACACCTTC
D: TRBD2; J: TRBJ2-3; V: TRBV27; size: once; CDR3: CASSHTSGGSDTQYF; DNA: TGTGCCAGCAGTCATACTAGCGGGGGCTCAGATACGCAGTATTTT
D: .; J: TRBJ1-2; V: TRBV10-3; size: few; CDR3: CAISEDARNPYGYTF; DNA: TGTGCCATCAGTGAGGATGCCAGAAACCCCTATGGCTACACCTTC
D: TRBD1; J: TRBJ2-1; V: TRBV6-1; size: once; CDR3: CASSELTGGNEQFF; DNA: TGTGCCAGCAGTGAACTGACAGGGGGGAATGAGCAGTTCTTC
D: .; J: TRBJ1-2; V: TRBV19; size: .; CDR3: CASSILDSGVYGYTF; DNA: TGTGCCAGTAGTATTTTGGACAGTGGGGTCTATGGCTACACCTTC
D: TRBD1; J: TRBJ2-1; V: TRBV5-1; size: once; CDR3: CASQQGTGVYEQFF; DNA: TGCGCCAGCCAACAGGGGACGGGTGTATATGAGCAGTTCTTC
D: .; J: TRBJ1-5; V: TRBV19; size: .; CDR3: CASSIIEQNQPQHF; DNA: TGTGCCAGTAGTATAATTGAGCAAAATCAGCCCCAGCATTTT
D: TRBD1; J: TRBJ1-1; V: TRBV29-1; size: .; CDR3: CSGQGVGTEAFF; DNA: TGCAGCGGACAGGGGGTCGGCACTGAAGCTTTCTTT
D: TRBD1; J: TRBJ2-5; V: TRBV5-6; size: .; CDR3: CASSLGQGGSETQYF; DNA: TGTGCCAGCAGCTTGGGACAGGGGGGTTCGGAGACCCAGTACTTC
D: TRBD1; J: TRBJ2-7; V: TRBV4-2; size: .; CDR3: CASSQGDREQSYEQYF; DNA: TGTGCCAGCAGCCAAGGGGACAGGGAACAGTCCTACGAGCAGTACTTC
D: TRBD1; J: TRBJ2-1; V: TRBV2; size: .; CDR3: CASRSGQGGYNEQFF; DNA: TGTGCCAGCAGATCGGGACAGGGGGGGTACAATGAGCAGTTCTTC
D: TRBD2; J: TRBJ2-1; V: TRBV9; size: .; CDR3: CASSARLAASYNEQFF; DNA: TGTGCCAGCAGCGCCAGACTAGCCGCCTCCTACAATGAGCAGTTCTTC
D: .; J: TRBJ1-2; V: TRBV25-1; size: once; CDR3: CASSPLGDDYGYTF; DNA: TGTGCCAGCAGCCCCCTCGGGGATGACTATGGCTACACCTTC
D: .; J: TRBJ1-5; V: TRBV28; size: .; CDR3: CASSLAEQPQHF; DNA: TGTGCCAGCAGTTTAGCGGAACAGCCCCAGCATTTT
D: TRBD1; J: TRBJ1-1; V: TRBV28; size: .; CDR3: CASSLYRGSTEAFF; DNA: TGTGCCAGCAGTCTCTACAGGGGAAGCACTGAAGCTTTCTTT
D: .; J: TRBJ1-2; V: TRBV11-2; size: .; CDR3: CASSFLWGEGGGYTF; DNA: TGTGCCAGCAGCTTTCTATGGGGGGAAGGCGGTGGCTACACCTTC
D: TRBD2; J: TRBJ2-1; V: TRBV19; size: few; CDR3: CASSIFPPGLAGGESSYNEQFF; DNA: TGTGCCAGTAGTATATTCCCCCCGGGACTAGCGGGGGGGGAGAGCTCCTACAATGAGCAGTTCTTC
D: .; J: TRBJ1-2; V: TRBV28; size: .; CDR3: CASSSGRYLGSSTGYTF; DNA: TGTGCCAGCAGTTCCGGTCGATACTTGGGTTCTAGTACCGGCTACACCTTC
D: .; J: TRBJ2-1; V: TRBV7-8; size: .; CDR3: CASSLFAGEYNEQFF; DNA: TGTGCCAGCAGCTTATTTGCAGGGGAATACAATGAGCAGTTCTTC
D: TRBD1; J: TRBJ1-5; V: TRBV6-5; size: .; CDR3: CASSPGQGRNQPQHF; DNA: TGTGCCAGCAGTCCCGGACAGGGCCGCAATCAGCCCCAGCATTTT